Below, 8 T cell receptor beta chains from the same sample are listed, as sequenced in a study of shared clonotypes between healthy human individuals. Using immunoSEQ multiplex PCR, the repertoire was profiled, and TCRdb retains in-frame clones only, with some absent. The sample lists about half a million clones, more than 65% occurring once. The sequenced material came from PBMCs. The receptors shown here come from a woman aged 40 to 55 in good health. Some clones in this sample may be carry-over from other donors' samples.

Written as DNA, the CDR3 is TGCGCCAGCAGCGGGCTCCCCTACAATGAGCAGTTCTTC. Its protein is CASSGLPYNEQFF. This chain joins TRBV4-1 and TRBJ2-1; D remains ambiguous. Trimming shortened V by 5 bases and J by 2 bases, and 7 bases separated the two germline ends. The length of the CDR3 is 13 residues. CDR1 and CDR2 (germline): MGHRA, YSYEKL.

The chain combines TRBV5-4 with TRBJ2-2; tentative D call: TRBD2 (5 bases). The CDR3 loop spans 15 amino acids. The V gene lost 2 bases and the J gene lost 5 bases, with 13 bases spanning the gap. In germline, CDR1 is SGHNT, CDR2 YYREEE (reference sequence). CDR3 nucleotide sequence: TGTGCCAGCAGCTTCCTTAGTGGGGAGACCGGGGAGCTGTTTTTT. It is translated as CASSFLSGETGELFF.

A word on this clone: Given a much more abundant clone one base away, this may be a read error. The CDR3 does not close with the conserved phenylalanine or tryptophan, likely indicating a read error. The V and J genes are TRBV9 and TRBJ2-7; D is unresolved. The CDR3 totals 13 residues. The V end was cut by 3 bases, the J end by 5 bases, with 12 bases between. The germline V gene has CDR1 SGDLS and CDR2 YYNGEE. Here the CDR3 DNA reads TGTGCCAGCAGCGCAAACCTTAGGGACGAGCAGTACTTA. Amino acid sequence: CASSANLRDEQYL.

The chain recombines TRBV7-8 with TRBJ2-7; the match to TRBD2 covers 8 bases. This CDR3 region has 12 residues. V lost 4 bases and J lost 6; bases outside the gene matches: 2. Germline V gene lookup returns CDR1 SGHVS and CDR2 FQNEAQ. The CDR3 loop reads CASSSGLAEQYF. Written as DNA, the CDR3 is TGTGCCAGCAGCTCCGGACTAGCCGAGCAGTACTTC.

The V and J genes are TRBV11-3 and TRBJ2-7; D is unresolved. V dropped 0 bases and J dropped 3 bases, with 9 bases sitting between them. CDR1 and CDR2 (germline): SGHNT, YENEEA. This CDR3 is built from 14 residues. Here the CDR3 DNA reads TGTGCCAGCAGCTTAGAAGGGCAAGACTACGAGCAGTACTTC. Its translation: CASSLEGQDYEQYF.

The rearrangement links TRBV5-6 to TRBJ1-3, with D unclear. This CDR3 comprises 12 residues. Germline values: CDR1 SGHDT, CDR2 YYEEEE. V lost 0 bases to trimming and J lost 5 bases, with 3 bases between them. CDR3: CASSLDRNTIYF. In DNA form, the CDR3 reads TGTGCCAGCAGCTTGGATAGAAACACCATATATTTT.

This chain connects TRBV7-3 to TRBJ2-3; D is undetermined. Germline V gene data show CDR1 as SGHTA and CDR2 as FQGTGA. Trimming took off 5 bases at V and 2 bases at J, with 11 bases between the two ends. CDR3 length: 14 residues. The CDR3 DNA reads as TGTGCCAGCAGCGTGACTTCTTCCACAGATACGCAGTATTTT. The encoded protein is CASSVTSSTDTQYF.

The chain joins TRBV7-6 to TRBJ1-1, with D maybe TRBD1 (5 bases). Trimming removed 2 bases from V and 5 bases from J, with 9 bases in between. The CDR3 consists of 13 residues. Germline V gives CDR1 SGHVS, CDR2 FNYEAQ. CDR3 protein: CASSLLGATEAFF. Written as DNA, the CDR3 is TGTGCCAGCAGCTTATTAGGGGCTACTGAAGCTTTCTTT.